This T cell receptor (beta chain) derives from a study of T cell responses to AZD1222 COVID-19 vaccine. Some clones are missing from TCRdb's copy, which holds only in-frame ones; the method was immunoSEQ multiplex PCR. Of some 130,000 clones in the sample, 70% to 90% were seen once. From germline, CDR1 is SGHTA and CDR2 FQGNSA. The CDR3 covers 15 residues. After removal of 4 bases from V and 8 bases from J, the junction contained 6 bases not matched to a gene. This chain links TRBV7-2 with TRBJ2-1; TRBD2 matches at 12 bases. The material was peripheral blood, obtained on day 0 of AZD1222 vaccination. The receptor's source is an adult in good health. The CDR3 reads CASSSRTSGIDEQFF. The CDR3 DNA follows: TGTGCCAGCAGCTCACGGACTAGCGGGATTGATGAGCAGTTCTTC.